This T cell receptor beta chain emerged from a study of cytomegalovirus exposure and HLA in healthy donors. Study-level points and caveats: In a later analysis, donors in an Asian-associated ancestry cluster reportedly had fewer N-insertions in productive TCRs than the cohort mean.

PCR employed 60 Vbeta and 13 Jbeta primers. The assay was immunoSEQ multiplex PCR, and TCRdb's table has in-frame clones only and misses some. The sample holds 150,000 to 250,000 clones, roughly 78% seen once. Germline V gene lookup returns CDR1 SGHNT and CDR2 YYREEE (reference sequence). The CDR3 consists of 17 residues. The ends were cut back, 0 bases at V and 3 bases at J, with 18 bases in the middle. Concerning this clone itself: What it binds is not known. This sample includes further DNA sequences coding for the same CDR3.

This chain connects TRBV5-4 to TRBJ1-1, with unresolved D. The receptor was derived from a girl between 10 and 17 years old in good health and CMV-seropositive. Sequenced: PBMCs. The CDR3 reads CASSLGTRVLGDTEAFF. CDR3 sequence (DNA): TGTGCCAGCAGCTTGGGAACGAGGGTTCTGGGCGACACTGAAGCTTTCTTT.